Below, 27 T cell receptor beta chains from the same sample are listed, as sequenced in a study of blood T cell repertoires in COVID-19. Some clones are missing from TCRdb's copy, which holds only in-frame ones; the method was immunoSEQ multiplex PCR. The data contain a few hundred thousand clones, about nine tenths of them seen just once; the ten biggest clones take up 3.5% to 5%. The specimen sequenced was PBMCs or T cells enriched from blood (not recorded which). The receptors originated from a man aged 30-40 years who had recovered from COVID-19.

The chain recombines TRBV6-2 or TRBV6-3 with TRBJ2-2; D remains ambiguous. V lost 5 bases to trimming and J lost 1 base, with 11 bases between them. This CDR3 comprises 15 residues. The germline V gene has CDR1 MNHEY and CDR2 SVGEGT. The CDR3 sequence is CASSHEELNTGELFF. The CDR3 DNA reads TGTGCCAGCAGTCACGAGGAATTGAACACCGGGGAGCTGTTTTTT.

The V call is TRBV18, the J call TRBJ2-7; no firm D call. Germline values: CDR1 KGHSH, CDR2 LQKENI. The CDR3 contains 14 residues. V lost 0 bases, J lost 3 bases, and 9 bases lay in between. The CDR3 protein is CASSPPSIHYEQYF. In DNA form, the CDR3 reads TGTGCCAGCTCACCACCATCTATTCACTACGAGCAGTACTTC.

The chain recombines TRBV27 with TRBJ2-7; the D gene is possibly TRBD1 (5 bases). This CDR3 contains 15 residues. The V and J ends lost 6 bases and 7 bases respectively, with 22 bases between them. Germline lookup yields CDR1 MNHEY and CDR2 SMNVEV (reference sequence). The CDR3 reads CASRSLQALLEEQYF. In DNA form, the CDR3 reads TGTGCCAGCAGGAGTTTACAGGCGCTCCTGGAGGAGCAGTACTTC.

This rearrangement joins TRBV18 to TRBJ1-1; a weak D match, TRBD1 (6 bases). Germline V gives CDR1 KGHSH, CDR2 LQKENI. CDR3 size: 14 residues. V lost 4 bases to trimming and J lost 2 bases, with 11 bases between them. This CDR3 is CASSLAGTNTEAFF. The DNA for the CDR3 is TGTGCCAGCTCACTAGCCGGGACAAACACTGAAGCTTTCTTT. Supplemented by reference TRBV18 and TRBJ1-1, the full variable domain reads NAGVMQNPRHLVRRRGQEARLRCSPMKGHSHVYWYRQLPEEGLKFMVYLQKENIIDESGMPKERFSAEFPKEGPSILRIQQVVRGDSAAYFCASSLAGTNTEAFFGQGTRLTVV.

This clone came up once. The DNA for the CDR3 is TGCAGTGCTAGGGCGGCGGAGACCCAGTACTTC. Translation: CSARAAETQYF. This chain uses TRBV20-1 with TRBJ2-5, with D uncertain. V was shortened by 3 bases and J by 5 bases, with 7 bases between the two germline ends. There are 11 residues in the CDR3. Germline assignment: CDR1 DFQATT and CDR2 SNEGSKA (reference sequence).

V gene TRBV5-1 combines with J gene TRBJ2-5; 10 positions agree with TRBD1. Germline V gene data show CDR1 as SGHRS and CDR2 as YFSETQ. This CDR3 has 15 residues. V lost 3 bases, J lost 5 bases, and 7 bases stayed unmatched. The chain's CDR3 is CASSSPGQGRETQYF. CDR3 bases: TGCGCCAGCAGCTCTCCGGGACAGGGGAGGGAGACCCAGTACTTC.

The table lists this clone with a few counts. The rearrangement uses TRBV9 and TRBJ2-3; D uncertain. CDR1 is SGDLS and CDR2 is YYNGEE in the germline V gene. The CDR3 runs to 15 residues. V lost 3 bases to trimming and J lost 0 bases, with 11 bases between them. The CDR3 nucleotides read TGTGCCAGCAGCGCCCATGCGACTAGCACAGATACGCAGTATTTT. The encoded protein is CASSAHATSTDTQYF.

CDR3 sequence: CASSSTAGDEKLFF. The CDR3 DNA reads as TGTGCCAGCAGTTCGACAGCAGGGGATGAAAAACTGTTTTTT. This sequence joins TRBV5-5 and TRBJ1-4; D may be TRBD1 (6 bases). V was clipped by 5 bases and J by 6 bases, with 14 bases between them. The CDR3 totals 14 residues. Germline CDR1 and CDR2: SGHKS and YYEKEE (reference sequence).

This chain joins TRBV10-3 and TRBJ1-2; the D gene is possibly TRBD1 (5 bases). V lost 2 bases and J lost 4, with 17 bases in between. From germline, CDR1 is ENHRY and CDR2 SYGVKD. The CDR3 is 16 residues long. The CDR3 DNA sequence: TGTGCCATCAGTGAGCTTCTCCGTGACAGTCCCTATGGCTACACCTTC. Amino acids: CAISELLRDSPYGYTF.

With respect to this clone: The limits of the CDR3 on the DNA are not certain, so only TCRdb's listed CDR3 is given. The chain uses TRBV10-2 and TRBJ2-6; TRBD1 is the table's D call and was not checked against the DNA. 18 amino acids form the CDR3, both terminal residues included. CDR1 WSHSY and CDR2 SAAADI come from the germline V gene. The chain's CDR3 is CASSESPGVTFGANVLTF.

DNA of the CDR3: TGTGCCAGCAGCCAAGATGTAGGTGTCAGGGGGCAGGAGACCCAGTACTTC. It codes for CASSQDVGVRGQETQYF. The chain joins TRBV14 to TRBJ2-5, with 8 bases matching TRBD1. V was clipped by 0 bases and J by 5 bases; unmatched bases: 11. The CDR3 contains 17 residues. Germline CDR1 and CDR2: SGHDN and FVKESK.

The genes are TRBV5-1 and TRBJ2-5; D is perhaps TRBD2 (5 bases). From germline, CDR1 is SGHRS and CDR2 YFSETQ. This CDR3 is built from 13 residues. Trimming took off 4 bases at V and 4 bases at J, with 11 bases between the two ends. The CDR3 protein is CASSDGLGETQYF. The CDR3 DNA reads TGCGCCAGCAGCGATGGACTCGGAGAGACCCAGTACTTC.

The V and J genes are TRBV28 and TRBJ2-6, with 7 bases that match TRBD1. With 5 bases clipped from V and 0 bases from J, the junction kept 4 bases outside the gene matches. The germline gives CDR1 MDHEN, CDR2 SYDVKM. CDR3 length: 16 amino acids. The CDR3 sequence is CASSQTGFSGANVLTF. In nucleotides, the CDR3 is TGTGCCAGCAGTCAGACAGGGTTCTCTGGGGCCAACGTCCTGACTTTC.

The CDR3 reads CASSGRGSTEAFF. The CDR3 DNA follows: TGTGCCAGTAGTGGCAGGGGATCTACTGAAGCTTTCTTT. J is TRBJ1-1 and V is TRBV19; possibly TRBD1 for D (6 bases). This CDR3 is 13 amino acids long. The germline gives CDR1 LNHDA, CDR2 SQIVND (reference sequence). V was clipped by 5 bases and J by 5 bases, with 12 bases between them. The whole variable domain, filled in from reference TRBV19 and TRBJ1-1, reads DGGITQSPKYLFRKEGQNVTLSCEQNLNHDAMYWYRQDPGQGLRLIYYSQIVNDFQKGDIAEGYSVSREKKESFPLTVTSAQKNPTAFYLCASSGRGSTEAFFGQGTRLTVV.

The rearrangement joins TRBV6-4 to TRBJ2-2; 8 nucleotides line up with TRBD2. The V segment lost 9 bases and the J segment 0 bases; nucleotides outside the gene matches: 18. This CDR3 is built from 19 residues. The germline V gene has CDR1 MRHNA and CDR2 SNTAGT. The CDR3 DNA reads TGTGCCAGAAAGTCAGTCCGTTGGGCGGGAGGTACGAACACCGGGGAGCTGTTTTTT. Translating gives CARKSVRWAGGTNTGELFF.

The CDR3 region has the DNA TGTGCCAGTACTGCCTGGGGGGACAGCAACTATGGCTACACCTTC. Protein sequence: CASTAWGDSNYGYTF. The V and J genes are TRBV19 and TRBJ1-2; TRBD1 agrees at 7 bases. The CDR3 consists of 15 residues. Germline CDR1 is LNHDA and CDR2 is SQIVND (reference sequence). V shed 7 bases and J 2 bases; nucleotides not matched to a gene: 10.

CDR3 nucleotides: TGTGCCAGCAGTTACGGGGCGAACTATGGCTACACCTTC. Protein product: CASSYGANYGYTF. This sequence joins TRBV6-2 or TRBV6-3 and TRBJ1-2; the D gene is possibly TRBD1 (5 bases). Trimming took 2 bases from V and 2 from J, leaving 6 bases between them. Germline lookup yields CDR1 MNHEY and CDR2 SVGEGT. The CDR3 loop spans 13 amino acids.

This chain links TRBV20-1 with TRBJ1-6; D ambiguous. The CDR3 runs to 15 residues. The V end was cut by 3 bases, the J end by 2 bases, with 11 bases between. Germline V CDR1 and CDR2: DFQATT, SNEGSKA (reference sequence). CDR3 loop: CSASLPSAYNSPLHF. The CDR3 DNA is TGCAGTGCTAGTCTTCCGTCTGCCTATAATTCACCCCTCCACTTT.

V usage is TRBV7-9 and J usage is TRBJ1-5, with D possibly matching TRBD1 (6 bases). Trimming removed 5 bases at V and 4 bases at J, with 21 bases between. The CDR3 extends over 17 amino acids. The V gene's germline CDR1 is SEHNR and CDR2 FQNEAQ (reference sequence). CDR3 sequence: CASSQGKQGLLNQPQHF. The DNA for the CDR3 is TGTGCCAGCAGCCAAGGCAAACAGGGCCTACTTAATCAGCCCCAGCATTTT. The variable domain in full, with the rest retrieved from reference TRBV7-9 and TRBJ1-5, is DTGVSQNPRHKITKRGQNVTFRCDPISEHNRLYWYRQTLGQGPEFLTYFQNEAQLEKSRLLSDRFSAERPKGSFSTLEIQRTEQGDSAMYLCASSQGKQGLLNQPQHFGDGTRLSIL.

The chain has TRBV3-1 (or the pseudogene TRBV3-2) and TRBJ1-1; a weak D match, TRBD1 (6 bases). The ends were cut back, 3 bases at V and 0 bases at J, with 11 bases in the middle. Germline values: CDR1 LGHDT, CDR2 YNNKEL (reference sequence). The CDR3 has 15 residues. For the CDR3, the DNA is TGTGCCAGCAGCCACAGGGGCTACATGAACACTGAAGCTTTCTTT. This encodes CASSHRGYMNTEAFF.

The rearrangement joins TRBV19 to TRBJ2-1; 8 nucleotides match TRBD1. Germline values: CDR1 LNHDA, CDR2 SQIVND (reference sequence). This CDR3 contains 18 residues. The V gene end was trimmed by 10 bases and the J gene end by 0 bases; junction bases not matched to a gene: 17. In DNA form, the CDR3 reads TGTGCCACATGGGGACAGGCTTTGCGGAAGAGCTCCTACAATGAGCAGTTCTTC. Encoded protein: CATWGQALRKSSYNEQFF.

The V gene is TRBV11-2, the J gene TRBJ2-3, with 11 positions matching TRBD2. With V trimmed by 3 bases and J by 2 bases, 1 base remained unmatched. The CDR3 is made up of 15 amino acids. Germline CDR1 is SGHAT and CDR2 is FQNNGV. The CDR3 reads CASSLGLAVTDTQYF. CDR3 DNA sequence: TGTGCCAGCAGCTTGGGACTAGCGGTCACAGATACGCAGTATTTT.

V and J are TRBV7-6 and TRBJ1-6; possible D gene TRBD1, 5 bases. The CDR3 has 15 residues. Germline values: CDR1 SGHVS, CDR2 FNYEAQ. Trimming stripped 2 bases from V and 7 bases from J, with 12 bases between. The CDR3 bases are TGTGCCAGCAGCTTACTGGGGCGAACCAATTCACCCCTCCACTTT. It specifies CASSLLGRTNSPLHF.

The CDR3 spells CASSLARLAGVGNEQFF. CDR3 sequence (DNA): TGTGCCAGCAGCTTGGCCAGACTAGCGGGAGTTGGGAATGAGCAGTTCTTC. The chain couples TRBV5-8 to TRBJ2-1; 12 positions agree with TRBD2. Trimming removed 0 bases from V and 7 bases from J; junction bases left unmatched: 8. Germline CDR1 is SGHTS and CDR2 is YDEGEE. This CDR3 is 17 amino acids long. Full variable domain (rest looked up from reference TRBV5-8 and TRBJ2-1): EAGVTQSPTHLIKTRGQQATLRCSPISGHTSVYWYQQALGLGLQFLLWYDEGEERNRGNFPPRFSGRQFPNYSSELNVNALELEDSALYLCASSLARLAGVGNEQFFGPGTRLTVL.

The chain is built from TRBV10-3 and TRBJ2-3; TRBD1 matches at 9 bases. Per the germline V gene, CDR1 is ENHRY and CDR2 is SYGVKD. Losses at the gene ends were 10 bases for V and 4 bases for J; bases not matched to a gene: 3. This CDR3 contains 12 residues. Here the CDR3 DNA reads TGTGCCACGGGGACAGGGCCAGATACGCAGTATTTT. It yields the protein CATGTGPDTQYF.

To note about this clone: Within the sample, other DNA sequences also encode this same CDR3. V usage is TRBV30 and J usage is TRBJ1-2; a weak D match, TRBD1 (5 bases). CDR1 is GTSNPN and CDR2 is SVGIG in the germline V gene (reference sequence). V lost 2 bases to trimming and J lost 5 bases, with 12 bases between them. The CDR3 runs 13 residues. CDR3 protein: CAWSPGQGYGYTF. The CDR3, as DNA: TGTGCCTGGAGTCCGGGCCAGGGTTATGGCTACACCTTC.

The rearrangement links TRBV5-4 to TRBJ2-3; D is ambiguous. This CDR3 is built from 15 residues. Germline CDR1 is SGHNT and CDR2 is YYREEE (reference sequence). With 0 bases removed from V and 2 bases from J, the gap between germline ends came to 10 bases. DNA of the CDR3: TGTGCCAGCAGCTTGGGCGAGTCGGTCACAGATACGCAGTATTTT. Translated: CASSLGESVTDTQYF.